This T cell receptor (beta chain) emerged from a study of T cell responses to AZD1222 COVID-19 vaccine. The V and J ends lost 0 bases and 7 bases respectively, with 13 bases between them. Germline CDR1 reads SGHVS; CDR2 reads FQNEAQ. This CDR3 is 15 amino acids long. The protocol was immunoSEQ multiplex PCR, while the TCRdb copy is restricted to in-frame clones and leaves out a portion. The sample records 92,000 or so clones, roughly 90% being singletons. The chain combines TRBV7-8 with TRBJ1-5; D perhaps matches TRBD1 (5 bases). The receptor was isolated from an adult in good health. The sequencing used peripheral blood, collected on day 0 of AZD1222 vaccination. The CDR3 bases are TGTGCCAGCAGCTTAGCTGCAGGGTTGGGACAGCCCCAGCATTTT. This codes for CASSLAAGLGQPQHF.